The 23 T cell receptor beta chains listed next were all sequenced from one sample in a study of blood T cells in healthy people across ages. With a J-beta primer mix and a sample-barcoded 5' primer, a second PCR ran about 6 to 11 cycles. TCRdb reanalysed the 5' RACE reads using MiXCR and keeps one entry per CDR3 protein. The sample yields 1 million or so distinct CDR3 sequences, less than 25% seen once. This same sample was also taken into another study, of T cells of mothers and their children.

Sequenced: blood. These receptors came from a girl aged 2-10 years in good health.

The chain joins TRBV6-2 or TRBV6-3 to TRBJ1-2, with D unclear. V was cut by 0 bases and J by 3 bases, with 11 bases left in between. The CDR3 has 15 amino acids. Per the germline V gene, CDR1 is MNHEY and CDR2 is SVGEGT. Here the CDR3 reads CASSYSRGGDYGYTF. The CDR3 bases are TGTGCCAGCAGTTACTCGAGAGGCGGAGACTATGGCTACACCTTC.

This chain links TRBV4-3 with TRBJ2-2, with TRBD2 identical over 13 bases. The length of the CDR3 is 18 residues. Germline CDR1 reads LGHNA; CDR2 reads YSLEER. After removal of 4 bases from V and 4 bases from J, the junction contained 9 bases not matched to a gene. The DNA for the CDR3 is TGCGCCAGCAGCCCTGGACTAGCGGGAGTGACGGGCACCGGGGAGCTGTTTTTT. As protein: CASSPGLAGVTGTGELFF.

The CDR3 bases are TGTGCCAGCAGTGAAGTGGGTGGGCATGAGCAGTTCTTC. It encodes CASSEVGGHEQFF. V and J are TRBV6-1 and TRBJ2-5; D remains unclear. The J call is in doubt because the DNA end fits TRBJ2-1 better. Germline lookup yields CDR1 MNHNS and CDR2 SASEGT. The CDR3 has 13 residues.

The chain couples TRBV29-1 to TRBJ2-7; perhaps D is TRBD1 or TRBD2 (6 bases each). The germline V gene has CDR1 SQVTM and CDR2 ANQGSEA. The CDR3 has 11 residues. V was trimmed by 0 bases and J by 10 bases, leaving 10 bases between them. CDR3 amino acids: CSVEDEGGQYF. The CDR3, as DNA: TGCAGCGTTGAAGATGAGGGGGGACAGTACTTC.

There are a few counts of this clonotype. This chain links TRBV4-3 with TRBJ1-6; D uncertain. The CDR3 is 14 amino acids. V shed 0 bases and J shed 13 bases, with 13 bases lying between them. The germline gives CDR1 LGHNA, CDR2 YSLEER. CDR3 nucleotides: TGCGCCAGCAGCCAAGATCGGCAGTCCGGGCCCCTCCACTTT. It translates to CASSQDRQSGPLHF.

This clonotype was recorded a few times. V gene TRBV20-1 combines with J gene TRBJ2-5; D remains ambiguous. This CDR3 region has 15 residues. The V end lost 0 bases, the J end lost 4 bases, and 15 bases lay between the germline ends. Germline lookup yields CDR1 DFQATT and CDR2 SNEGSKA (reference sequence). In DNA form, the CDR3 reads TGCAGTGCTAGAGACCGACCGGATATTGGAGAGACCCAGTACTTC. Encoded protein: CSARDRPDIGETQYF.

The table lists this clonotype with a few counts. A junction boundary mismatches the germline segment, possibly from a read error. The V gene is TRBV27, the J gene TRBJ1-5; possible D gene TRBD1, 5 bases. This CDR3 region has 14 residues. Germline lookup yields CDR1 MNHEY and CDR2 SMNVEV (reference sequence). CDR3 in amino acids: CASSSPGGSQPQHF. The DNA for the CDR3 is TGTGCTAGCAGTTCCCCCGGGGGTTCTCAGCCCCAGCATTTT.

The J gene is TRBJ2-1, the V gene TRBV5-4, with TRBD2 matching 15 bases. The DNA end lines up better with TRBJ2-7; the J call may be wrong. CDR3 length: 17 amino acids. CDR1 and CDR2 from the germline V gene are SGHNT and YYREEE (reference sequence). The CDR3 coding sequence is TGTGCCAGCAGTTTCGGACTAGCGGGAGGGCCTCTCTACGAGCAGTACTTC. Translation gives CASSFGLAGGPLYEQYF.

This chain links TRBV3-1 with TRBJ2-5; D is uncertain. The tail of the sequence fits TRBJ2-7 better, so the J call may be wrong. Per the germline V gene, CDR1 is LGHDT and CDR2 is YNNKEL (reference sequence). The CDR3 is made up of 13 amino acids. The CDR3 reads CASSQGPTIEQYF. The DNA for the CDR3 is TGTGCCAGCAGCCAAGGCCCCACAATCGAGCAGTACTTC.

This clonotype was counted between two and nine times. V and J are TRBV27 and TRBJ2-5; 7 bases fit TRBD1. The assigned J gene may be wrong: the sequence end matches TRBJ2-1 better. The CDR3 sequence is 16 residues long. Germline assignment: CDR1 MNHEY and CDR2 SMNVEV (reference sequence). CDR3 nucleotide sequence: TGTGCCAGCAGTTTTATCTCCCGTACAGGGGTCGATGAGCAGTTCTTC. Protein sequence: CASSFISRTGVDEQFF.

The chain is built from TRBV27 and TRBJ1-1, with unresolved D. Germline CDR1 and CDR2: MNHEY and SMNVEV (reference sequence). Trimming removed 8 bases from V and 7 bases from J, with 17 bases in between. The CDR3 is 13 residues long. CDR3 bases: TGTGCCAGCGCTGTAGGAGTTAACTTTGAAGCTTTCTTT. Its translation: CASAVGVNFEAFF.

This clonotype has more than one count but fewer than ten. The CDR3 sequence is CASSENEQYF. The DNA for the CDR3 is TGTGCCAGCAGTGAGAACGAGCAGTACTTC. The rearrangement joins TRBV6-1 to TRBJ2-7; D unclear. Germline V CDR1 and CDR2: MNHNS, SASEGT. This CDR3 is 10 amino acids long. Trimming cost V 3 bases and J 5 bases, with 2 bases left between them.

This sequence joins TRBV4-1 and TRBJ2-1, with 12 bases aligning to TRBD2. Germline V gene lookup returns CDR1 MGHRA and CDR2 YSYEKL. Trimming took 11 bases from V and 3 from J; bases not matched to a gene: 5. The CDR3 has 14 amino acids. The CDR3 sequence is CARRLAGDYNEQFF. The CDR3 DNA reads TGCGCCCGGCGACTAGCGGGGGACTACAATGAGCAGTTCTTC.

A few counts support this clonotype. The chain combines TRBV28 with TRBJ1-2, with D possibly matching TRBD1 (5 bases). The CDR3 is 14 residues long. Trimming removed 5 bases from V and 1 base from J, with 11 bases in between. Germline V lookup: CDR1 MDHEN, CDR2 SYDVKM. This CDR3 reads CASSAPGLNYGYTF. CDR3 bases: TGTGCCAGCAGTGCCCCGGGGCTTAACTATGGCTACACCTTC.

This chain connects TRBV28 to TRBJ1-4, with no clear D. From germline, CDR1 is MDHEN and CDR2 SYDVKM. V lost 2 bases to trimming and J lost 8 bases, with 15 bases between them. The CDR3 extends over 15 amino acids. CDR3 nucleotide sequence: TGTGCCAGCAGTTTAGTCGGGAATCTGAGGGAAAAACTGTTTTTT. Translated: CASSLVGNLREKLFF.

This chain joins TRBV4-2 and TRBJ2-5; D perhaps matches TRBD2 (7 bases). Trimming removed 0 bases at V and 5 bases at J, with 19 bases between. Germline V CDR1 and CDR2: LGHNA, YNFKEQ. The CDR3 spans 17 residues. The CDR3 sequence is CASSQESLAEGGETQYF. In DNA, the CDR3 is TGTGCCAGCAGCCAAGAATCCCTAGCGGAGGGGGGGGAGACCCAGTACTTC.

A single count supports this clonotype. V usage is TRBV3-1 and J usage is TRBJ2-5, with D unresolved. V lost 1 base to trimming and J lost 1 base, with 10 bases between them. The CDR3 runs 15 residues. CDR1 and CDR2 (germline): LGHDT, YNNKEL (reference sequence). CDR3 sequence reads: CASSQGTDPQETQYF. The CDR3 DNA follows: TGTGCCAGCAGCCAAGGAACAGATCCCCAAGAGACCCAGTACTTC.

This rearrangement joins TRBV12-5 to TRBJ2-3; TRBD2 might be the D (6 bases). Per the germline V gene, CDR1 is LGHNT and CDR2 is FRNRAP. This CDR3 comprises 18 residues. Trimming removed 5 bases at V and 0 bases at J, with 21 bases between. The DNA for the CDR3 is TGTGCTAGTGGTCGACGCCCGCTAGCGCCTACTAGCACAGATACGCAGTATTTT. This encodes CASGRRPLAPTSTDTQYF.

This clonotype came up many times. The chain joins TRBV4-3 to TRBJ1-2; 9 nucleotides match TRBD1. The CDR3 spans 16 residues. Germline CDR1 is LGHNA and CDR2 is YSLEER. V shed 2 bases and J 6 bases; nucleotides not matched to a gene: 10. CDR3 coding DNA: TGCGCCAGCAGCCAAAACCCGACAGGGGGAGAGGATGGCTACACCTTC. It codes for CASSQNPTGGEDGYTF.

This clonotype was seen more than once but under ten times. V and J are TRBV15 and TRBJ2-1; possibly TRBD2 for D (6 bases). Germline V gene sequence: CDR1 LNHNV, CDR2 YYDKDF (reference sequence). The CDR3 consists of 16 residues. V lost 5 bases to trimming and J lost 6 bases, with 20 bases between them. CDR3 bases: TGTGCCACCAGCTTTCGTATAGCGGCGAGGGGCAATGAGCAGTTCTTC. Its translation: CATSFRIAARGNEQFF. The full variable domain, completed using reference TRBV15 and TRBJ2-1, is DAMVIQNPRYQVTQFGKPVTLSCSQTLNHNVMYWYQQKSSQAPKLLFHYYDKDFNNEADTPDNFQSRRPNTSFCFLDIRSPGLGDTAMYLCATSFRIAARGNEQFFGPGTRLTVL.

This rearrangement joins TRBV5-1 to TRBJ2-7; the match to TRBD1 covers 9 bases. Germline values: CDR1 SGHRS, CDR2 YFSETQ. The CDR3 has 17 residues. After removal of 1 base from V and 6 bases from J, the junction contained 14 bases not matched to a gene. The CDR3 coding sequence is TGCGCCAGCAGCTTGTTGATACAGGGGGCCGCCGGCGGCGAGCAGTACTTC. Encoded protein: CASSLLIQGAAGGEQYF.

This sequence joins TRBV12-3 or TRBV12-4 and TRBJ2-5; the match to TRBD1 covers 8 bases. The J call may be mistaken, given a closer DNA end match to TRBJ2-7. CDR3 length equals 13 residues. DNA of the CDR3: TGTGCCAGCACCCTACAGGGGGTGGACGAGCAGTACTTC. Protein product: CASTLQGVDEQYF.

This clonotype turned up a few times. The chain employs TRBV28 and TRBJ2-7; TRBD2 agrees at 13 bases. This CDR3 contains 16 residues. V trimming: 4 bases; J trimming: 2 bases; junction bases outside the gene matches: 5. Germline CDR1 is MDHEN and CDR2 is SYDVKM. The chain's CDR3 is CASSSGTSGMPYEQYF. For the CDR3, the DNA is TGTGCCAGCAGTTCCGGGACTAGCGGGATGCCCTACGAGCAGTACTTC.